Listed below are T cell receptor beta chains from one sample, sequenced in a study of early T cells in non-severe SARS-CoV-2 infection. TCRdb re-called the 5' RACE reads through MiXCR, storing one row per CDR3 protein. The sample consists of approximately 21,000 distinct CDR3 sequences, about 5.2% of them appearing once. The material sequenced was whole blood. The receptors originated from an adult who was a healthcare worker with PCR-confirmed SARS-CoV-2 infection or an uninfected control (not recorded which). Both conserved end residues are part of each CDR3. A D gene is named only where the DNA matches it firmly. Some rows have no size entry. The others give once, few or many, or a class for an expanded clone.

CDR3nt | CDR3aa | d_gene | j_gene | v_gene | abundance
TGTGCCAGCAGCTTACAACAGGGGGGGGATCAGCCCCAGCATTTT | CASSLQQGGDQPQHF | TRBD1 | TRBJ1-5 | TRBV7-8 | many
TGTGCCAGCAGCTTGGAGGGGGCACTATCCTATAATTCACCCCTCCACTTT | CASSLEGALSYNSPLHF | TRBD1 | TRBJ1-6 | TRBV7-8 | many
TGTGCCAGCAGACCGACAGGAAACAATGAGCAGTTCTTC | CASRPTGNNEQFF | - | TRBJ2-1 | TRBV25-1 | medium-sized
TGTGCCAGCAGCTTATCCCAGCTCTACGAGCAGTACTTC | CASSLSQLYEQYF | - | TRBJ2-7 | TRBV7-6 | -
TGTGCCAGCAGCCTCCCCCAGGGATCTGGGGCCAACGTCCTGACTTTC | CASSLPQGSGANVLTF | - | TRBJ2-6 | TRBV3-1 | many
TGTGCCAGCAGCTTAGGGGGGACAGGGGTGAATTCACCCCTCCACTTT | CASSLGGTGVNSPLHF | TRBD1 | TRBJ1-6 | TRBV7-3 | medium-sized
TGCAGTGCTAGAGATGGCCTAGCGGGCAACTACAATGAGCAGTTCTTC | CSARDGLAGNYNEQFF | TRBD2 | TRBJ2-1 | TRBV20-1 | many
TGTGCCAGCAGTTACGGGGGCAGTAAGGCCTTTCCGGGGGAGCTGTTTTTT | CASSYGGSKAFPGELFF | - | TRBJ2-2 | TRBV6-2/TRBV6-3 | many
TGCGCCAGCAGCTTGACGGCGGGGTACGGCAACACTGAAGCTTTCTTT | CASSLTAGYGNTEAFF | - | TRBJ1-1 | TRBV5-1 | many
TGTGCCAGCTCACCCCGGGAAGGGTTGGCCAACACTGAAGCTTTCTTT | CASSPREGLANTEAFF | - | TRBJ1-1 | TRBV18 | many
TGTGCCAGCAGCCCCTGGCCCCAATCCACCGGGGAGCTGTTTTTT | CASSPWPQSTGELFF | - | TRBJ2-2 | TRBV7-6 | many
TGCAGCTACCCGGGGGGCAGGGAGGGAGATGGCTACACCTTC | CSYPGGREGDGYTF | - | TRBJ1-2 | TRBV20-1 | many
TGTGCCAGCAGCTTTCCCGGGGGCCAAGAGACCCAGTACTTC | CASSFPGGQETQYF | - | TRBJ2-5 | TRBV7-6 | many
TGTGCCACCAGTGATTCCTCGACAGGTCTATGGGGGGCCAACGTCCTGACTTTC | CATSDSSTGLWGANVLTF | - | TRBJ2-6 | TRBV24-1 | many
TGCAGCGTTGCCCCAGGGGCGGTAGAGACCCAGTACTTC | CSVAPGAVETQYF | - | TRBJ2-5 | TRBV29-1 | many
TGTGCCAGCAGCCCGCCGGGACAGGGGGCGCGTGAGCAGTTCTTC | CASSPPGQGAREQFF | TRBD1 | TRBJ2-1 | TRBV12-3/TRBV12-4 | many
TGTGCCACCAGCAGAGACCTTGGAGGAGGTGGGCAGTATTTT | CATSRDLGGGGQYF | - | TRBJ2-3 | TRBV15 | many
TGCAGTGCTAGCCCCCCAATCCACTATGGCTACACCTTC | CSASPPIHYGYTF | - | TRBJ1-2 | TRBV20-1 | many
TGTGCCAGCTCACCGGAGTGGGGTACGAACACTGAAGCTTTCTTT | CASSPEWGTNTEAFF | - | TRBJ1-1 | TRBV18 | many
TGCGCCAGCAGCCAAGAGTCTAGCGGGAGTTACAATGAGCAGTTCTTC | CASSQESSGSYNEQFF | TRBD2 | TRBJ2-1 | TRBV4-3 | -
TGCAGTGCTGGGGGGACTAGCGGCAATGAGCAGTTCTTC | CSAGGTSGNEQFF | TRBD2 | TRBJ2-1 | TRBV20-1 | many
TGTGCCAGCAGTTCGATAGATTATAGCAATCAGCCCCAGCATTTT | CASSSIDYSNQPQHF | - | TRBJ1-5 | TRBV12-3/TRBV12-4 | many
TGTGCCAGCAGTTACTCCACCGGGTCTGCCGGGGAGCTGTTTTTT | CASSYSTGSAGELFF | - | TRBJ2-2 | TRBV6-5 | many
TGCAGTGCTAGAGTCAATTCAGGCAATGAGCAGTTCTTC | CSARVNSGNEQFF | - | TRBJ2-1 | TRBV20-1 | few
TGTGCCAGCAGCCCCCCTTTGAGAGGGCAGGGCACTGAAGCTTTCTTT | CASSPPLRGQGTEAFF | - | TRBJ1-1 | TRBV7-2 | -
TGTGCCAGCAGCTCGGACGGGACTTGGGGCGAAAAACTGTTTTTT | CASSSDGTWGEKLFF | - | TRBJ1-4 | TRBV5-5 | many
TGCAGCGGGGAGACAGGACATGGCTACACCTTC | CSGETGHGYTF | - | TRBJ1-2 | TRBV29-1 | many
TGCAGTGCACAGACCCCTAGCGGGAGCCATGAGCAGTTCTTC | CSAQTPSGSHEQFF | TRBD2 | TRBJ2-1 | TRBV20-1 | -
TGTGCCAGCAGCCAAGCTCCGGGGACCCAAGAGACCCAGTACTTC | CASSQAPGTQETQYF | - | TRBJ2-5 | TRBV3-1 | few
TGTGCCAGCAGTTTGCGTATGTCTACGCAGTATTTT | CASSLRMSTQYF | - | TRBJ2-3 | TRBV12-3/TRBV12-4 | -
TGTGCCAGCAGCTTAGAGCGGAGGAGCAGGGATAAACCACGTAGCAATCAGCCCCAGCATTTT | CASSLERRSRDKPRSNQPQHF | - | TRBJ1-5 | TRBV7-2 | medium-sized
TGTGCCACCAGTGATTCTCGCAGCCAAGAGACCCAGTACTTC | CATSDSRSQETQYF | - | TRBJ2-5 | TRBV24-1 | many
TGTGCCAGCCACATGGTACCGAGCTCCTACGAGCAGTACTTC | CASHMVPSSYEQYF | - | TRBJ2-7 | TRBV2 | few
TGTGCCAGCAGAACTAGCGGGAGCACAGATACGCAGTATTTT | CASRTSGSTDTQYF | TRBD2 | TRBJ2-3 | TRBV28 | few
TGTGCCAGCAGTTTATTAGCGCCAACTAATGAAAAACTGTTTTTT | CASSLLAPTNEKLFF | - | TRBJ1-4 | TRBV28 | -
TGCGCCAGCAGCCAAGATCTAAGAGGCCTAGTCTCCTACGAGCAGTACTTC | CASSQDLRGLVSYEQYF | - | TRBJ2-7 | TRBV4-3 | many
TGTGCCAGCAGCTTAAGACTAGCAGATACGCAGTATTTT | CASSLRLADTQYF | - | TRBJ2-3 | TRBV7-2 | once
TGTGCCAGCAGCACTACGTACACAGATACGCAGTATTTT | CASSTTYTDTQYF | - | TRBJ2-3 | TRBV9 | medium-sized
TGCAGTGCCCGAGTGGGAGGAGGGAACACTGAAGCTTTCTTT | CSARVGGGNTEAFF | - | TRBJ1-1 | TRBV20-1 | many
TGTGCCAGCAGTTACGGACGGACGGATGAGCAGTTCTTC | CASSYGRTDEQFF | - | TRBJ2-1 | TRBV27 | many
TGTGCCAGCAGTTTTTTTGGGGCTCCCGGCACAGATACGCAGTATTTT | CASSFFGAPGTDTQYF | - | TRBJ2-3 | TRBV12-3/TRBV12-4 | many
TGCAGCGTTTCCTCGACAGGGAACCCTGGAAACACCATATATTTT | CSVSSTGNPGNTIYF | TRBD1 | TRBJ1-3 | TRBV29-1 | few
TGTGCCAGCAGCCAAGCGCTAATGTCCTACGAGCAGTACTTC | CASSQALMSYEQYF | - | TRBJ2-7 | TRBV4-2 | medium-sized
TGTGCCAGCAGTGTCCCGGGACAACTCACCGGGGAGCTGTTTTTT | CASSVPGQLTGELFF | - | TRBJ2-2 | TRBV28 | many
TGTGCCAGCAGCTTGGGGAGGGGGCGCGGGGAGACCCAGTACTTC | CASSLGRGRGETQYF | - | TRBJ2-5 | TRBV5-4 | many
TGTGCCACCAGCAGAGATATGGAGAAGGGGTTGGTTGACACCGGGGAGCTGTTTTTT | CATSRDMEKGLVDTGELFF | - | TRBJ2-2 | TRBV15 | many
TGTGCCAGCAACTCAAGGTTCATGGGACAGGGAGTTTCTAACTATGGCTACACCTTC | CASNSRFMGQGVSNYGYTF | TRBD1 | TRBJ1-2 | TRBV12-3/TRBV12-4 | many
TGCAGTGCTAGAAGTCCTGGCGGGGGTACAGATACGCAGTATTTT | CSARSPGGGTDTQYF | TRBD2 | TRBJ2-3 | TRBV20-1 | many
TGTGCCAGCAGCTCCGAAGGTGCACAAGAGACCCAGTACTTC | CASSSEGAQETQYF | - | TRBJ2-5 | TRBV11-2 | many
TGTGCCAGCAGCTTAGAGGGCGGGAGTAAGGGATATGAGTCTACGCAGTATTTT | CASSLEGGSKGYESTQYF | TRBD2 | TRBJ2-3 | TRBV7-2 | -
TGTGCCAGCAGCTTATCAACTAGCGGGAGGAGGGAGACCCAGTACTTC | CASSLSTSGRRETQYF | TRBD2 | TRBJ2-5 | TRBV11-2 | many
TGTGCCAGCAGCCCACGGCGGACAGGGAGATTCACAGATACGCAGTATTTT | CASSPRRTGRFTDTQYF | TRBD1 | TRBJ2-3 | TRBV11-2 | -
TGTGCCAGCAGTTCTCAGCCTGGCGGTACCGGGGAGCTGTTTTTT | CASSSQPGGTGELFF | - | TRBJ2-2 | TRBV12-3/TRBV12-4 | -
TGCAGTGCTAGGAAGACCGGGACTAGCGGGCGGGGGTCCTACGAGCAGTACTTC | CSARKTGTSGRGSYEQYF | TRBD2 | TRBJ2-7 | TRBV20-1 | few
TGTGCCAGCAGGAAACCGGGACTGGATACGCAGTATTTT | CASRKPGLDTQYF | - | TRBJ2-3 | TRBV6-5 | many
TGTGCCAGCAGCAGTGGACCGGGAGATGAGCAGTTCTTC | CASSSGPGDEQFF | - | TRBJ2-1 | TRBV7-2 | -
TGCGCCAGCAGCCAAACTCCCAGGGGGGAGACCCAGTACTTC | CASSQTPRGETQYF | TRBD1 | TRBJ2-5 | TRBV4-1 | medium-sized
TGCGCCAGCAGCCTGACGAGGGCTAGCGGGAGCGGAAATGAGCAGTTCTTC | CASSLTRASGSGNEQFF | TRBD2 | TRBJ2-1 | TRBV4-3 | many
TGTGCCAGCAGCTTGGATTGGTCCGCAGGGCGCGGCTACACCTTC | CASSLDWSAGRGYTF | - | TRBJ1-2 | TRBV5-8 | few